Below, one T cell receptor beta chain is given with its context. Enrollees, roughly 18 to 90 years old, lived in approximately 24 US areas. Recovered Cohort 3 donors showed two negative PCRs, clearance, or symptom resolution. This sample was included in a study of blood T cell repertoires in COVID-19. The CDR3 extends over 16 amino acids. Looked up from germline, CDR1 is SGHRS and CDR2 is YFSETQ. Unmatched junction bases numbered 13, after V lost 4 bases and J lost 8 bases. Profiling relied on immunoSEQ multiplex PCR, and the TCRdb table lists in-frame clones only, not all of them. The table shows a few hundred thousand clones, with 85% to 90% occurring only once.

Sequencing was carried out using PBMCs or T cells enriched from blood (not recorded which). The sequence was collected from a woman aged 18-29 years who had recovered from COVID-19. The V call is TRBV5-1, the J call TRBJ2-1; 9 bases are a match to TRBD2. Written as DNA, the CDR3 is TGCGCCAGCAGCCGCCAGGGGACTAGCTTAACGGATGAGCAGTTCTTC. It specifies CASSRQGTSLTDEQFF. Full variable domain (missing parts from reference TRBV5-1 and TRBJ2-1): KAGVTQTPRYLIKTRGQQVTLSCSPISGHRSVSWYQQTPGQGLQFLFEYFSETQRNKGNFPGRFSGRQFSNSRSEMNVSTLELGDSALYLCASSRQGTSLTDEQFFGPGTRLTVL.